The 19 T cell receptor beta chains below come from one sample, sequenced in a study of shared clonotypes between healthy human individuals (TCRdb year 2020). Libraries were built with the immunoSEQ multiplex PCR assay. Here the immuneACCESS table is served through TCRdb, limited to in-frame sequences with V and J called. Missing clones are a known gap in these copies; in checked studies unresolved V genes cover under half, and the rest lacks a known reason. The sample contains approximately 500,000 clones, 90% to 96% of them found a single time. The top ten hold approximately 0.062% of the sample. Sequencing was done on a sample of naive CD4+ T cells sorted from blood. The cell subset or site tag for this specimen amounts to: CD45RA+ positively selected. The receptors derive from a woman aged 25 to 39 in good health.

The rearrangement uses TRBV28 and TRBJ2-7, with a weak D call TRBD1 (6 bases). V lost 5 bases to trimming and J lost 2 bases, with 19 bases between them. The V gene's germline CDR1 is MDHEN and CDR2 SYDVKM. The CDR3 is made up of 16 amino acids. CDR3 DNA sequence: TGTGCCAGCAGTCCCCCGGGACAAGGCTGGACCTACGAGCAGTACTTC. The encoded protein is CASSPPGQGWTYEQYF.

The chain is built from TRBV4-1 and TRBJ2-6, with D possibly being TRBD2 (5 bases). Per the germline V gene, CDR1 is MGHRA and CDR2 is YSYEKL. V lost 3 bases to trimming and J lost 13 bases, with 19 bases between them. The CDR3 extends over 15 amino acids. CDR3 sequence reads: CASSQLPFFEGVLTF. CDR3 bases: TGCGCCAGCAGCCAGCTCCCCTTTTTTGAGGGAGTCCTGACTTTC.

The chain uses TRBV7-8 and TRBJ2-7; the match to TRBD1 covers 11 bases. Per the germline V gene, CDR1 is SGHVS and CDR2 is FQNEAQ. CDR3 size: 16 residues. Trimming removed 7 bases from V and 5 bases from J; junction bases left unmatched: 13. Here the CDR3 DNA reads TGTGCCAGCAAAGAGAGGCGGGGACAGGGGGGCAACGAGCAGTACTTC. As protein: CASKERRGQGGNEQYF.

V gene TRBV6-5 combines with J gene TRBJ2-1, with TRBD2 matching 9 bases. Germline CDR1 MNHEY, CDR2 SVGAGI. With V trimmed by 5 bases and J by 4 bases, 6 bases remained unmatched. This CDR3 contains 15 residues. CDR3 nucleotide sequence: TGTGCCAGCAGTCTGACTAGCGGAGTATACAATGAGCAGTTCTTC. Its translation is CASSLTSGVYNEQFF.

This clone was seen only once. J is TRBJ1-5 and V is TRBV7-9, with D hard to call. The CDR3 is 14 residues long. Germline CDR1 is SEHNR and CDR2 is FQNEAQ (reference sequence). V shed 1 base and J shed 3 bases, with 7 bases lying between them. CDR3 amino acids: CASSLGGFNQPQHF. The DNA for the CDR3 is TGTGCCAGCAGCTTAGGCGGGTTCAATCAGCCCCAGCATTTT.

This chain joins TRBV27 and TRBJ1-1; D is undetermined. V shed 9 bases and J shed 5 bases, with 22 bases lying between them. Looked up from germline, CDR1 is MNHEY and CDR2 is SMNVEV (reference sequence). This CDR3 region has 15 residues. In DNA form, the CDR3 reads TGTGCCAGTTCCCCCTCGAAGGGTCGGGAAACTGAAGCTTTCTTT. As protein: CASSPSKGRETEAFF.

The genes are TRBV18 and TRBJ1-2; maybe TRBD1 (5 bases). The CDR3 spans 15 residues. Between the trimmed V and J ends, which lost 3 bases and 8 bases, there was a span of 19 bases. Per germline, CDR1 KGHSH and CDR2 LQKENI. The CDR3 spells CASSPRDGGLGGYTF. The CDR3 bases are TGTGCCAGCTCACCGAGGGACGGCGGTCTTGGAGGCTACACCTTC.

This chain uses TRBV9 with TRBJ1-1, with D possibly TRBD1 on 5 matching bases. The germline V gene encodes CDR1 SGDLS and CDR2 YYNGEE. CDR3 length: 15 amino acids. The V gene lost 2 bases and the J gene lost 0 bases, with 11 bases spanning the gap. CDR3 in amino acids: CASSVDSYMNTEAFF. CDR3 nucleotides: TGTGCCAGCAGCGTTGACAGTTACATGAACACTGAAGCTTTCTTT.

This clone was seen a few times. The rearrangement links TRBV29-1 to TRBJ1-1, with D perhaps matching TRBD1 (6 bases). Between the trimmed V and J ends, which lost 4 bases and 4 bases, there was a span of 19 bases. This CDR3 spans 15 amino acids. Germline loops: CDR1 SQVTM, CDR2 ANQGSEA. This CDR3 reads CSVGRRGARGTEAFF. The DNA of the CDR3 is TGCAGCGTTGGTCGTAGGGGGGCGCGGGGCACTGAAGCTTTCTTT. Using reference TRBV29-1 and TRBJ1-1 for the parts outside the CDR3, the full variable domain is SAVISQKPSRDICQRGTSLTIQCQVDSQVTMMFWYRQQPGQSLTLIATANQGSEATYESGFVIDKFPISRPNLTFSTLTVSNMSPEDSSIYLCSVGRRGARGTEAFFGQGTRLTVV.

The chain couples TRBV29-1 to TRBJ2-7; 8 bases are a match to TRBD1. The germline gives CDR1 SQVTM, CDR2 ANQGSEA. The CDR3 extends over 13 amino acids. The V gene end was trimmed by 6 bases and the J gene end by 3 bases; junction bases not matched to a gene: 7. In nucleotides, the CDR3 is TGCAGCGTAGGACAGGGATCGGGCTACGAGCAGTACTTC. It codes for CSVGQGSGYEQYF.

This chain connects TRBV27 to TRBJ2-7; TRBD2 matches at 9 bases. The trim removed 3 bases at V and 5 bases at J, leaving 5 bases unmatched. The CDR3 has 14 residues. Germline CDR1 MNHEY, CDR2 SMNVEV (reference sequence). The CDR3 is CASSFRLAGNEQYF. The DNA of the CDR3 is TGTGCCAGCAGTTTTCGTCTAGCGGGGAACGAGCAGTACTTC.

The CDR3 DNA sequence: TGCGCCAGCAGTACTCAGGGGGCGCGGGGCACAGATACGCAGTATTTT. Amino acids: CASSTQGARGTDTQYF. The chain combines TRBV5-1 with TRBJ2-3, with 8 bases fitting TRBD1. The V segment lost 5 bases and the J segment 1 base; nucleotides outside the gene matches: 9. The CDR3 has 16 amino acids. Germline CDR1 SGHRS, CDR2 YFSETQ.

The rearrangement uses TRBV5-1 and TRBJ2-3; D is undetermined. With 1 base removed from V and 8 bases from J, the gap between germline ends came to 14 bases. The CDR3 length is 14 residues. The V gene's germline CDR1 is SGHRS and CDR2 YFSETQ. Here the CDR3 reads CASSLYQLTGTQYF. Written as DNA, the CDR3 is TGCGCCAGCAGCTTGTACCAGCTTACGGGTACGCAGTATTTT.

The V gene is TRBV11-2, the J gene TRBJ2-3; D not certain. Trimming left V 2 bases short and J 6 bases short, with 3 bases between. This CDR3 has 11 residues. Germline V gene sequence: CDR1 SGHAT, CDR2 FQNNGV. CDR3 in DNA: TGTGCCAGCAGCTTATGGGATACGCAGTATTTT. It translates to CASSLWDTQYF. Full variable domain (missing parts from reference TRBV11-2 and TRBJ2-3): EAGVAQSPRYKIIEKRQSVAFWCNPISGHATLYWYQQILGQGPKLLIQFQNNGVVDDSQLPKDRFSAERLKGVDSTLKIQPAKLEDSAVYLCASSLWDTQYFGPGTRLTVL.

The chain recombines TRBV6-1 with TRBJ2-5; D is undetermined. The CDR3 runs to 15 residues. The ends were cut back, 3 bases at V and 2 bases at J, with 13 bases in the middle. The germline V gene has CDR1 MNHNS and CDR2 SASEGT. The chain's CDR3 is CASSENRLTQETQYF. In DNA, the CDR3 is TGTGCCAGCAGTGAGAACCGACTGACTCAAGAGACCCAGTACTTC.

The chain uses TRBV10-3 and TRBJ2-1; 16 nucleotides agree with TRBD2. Germline CDR1 and CDR2: ENHRY and SYGVKD. The CDR3 extends over 19 amino acids. V lost 3 bases to trimming and J lost 4 bases; unmatched junction nucleotides: 9. As DNA, the CDR3 is TGTGCCATCAGTGACCCGGGACTAGCGGGAGGGGCAAGGTACAATGAGCAGTTCTTC. It yields the protein CAISDPGLAGGARYNEQFF.

The chain has TRBV28 and TRBJ1-3; 9 nucleotides match TRBD1. Per germline, CDR1 MDHEN and CDR2 SYDVKM. Germline trimming cut 6 bases from V and 0 bases from J; bases unmatched to any gene: 6. This CDR3 spans 16 amino acids. CDR3 sequence: CASRFWTGDSGNTIYF. The CDR3 DNA follows: TGTGCCAGCAGATTCTGGACAGGGGACTCTGGAAACACCATATATTTT.

The genes are TRBV10-2 and TRBJ2-7, with D maybe TRBD2 (6 bases). Germline loops: CDR1 WSHSY, CDR2 SAAADI. Trimming left V 4 bases short and J 3 bases short, with 13 bases between. This CDR3 contains 14 residues. The CDR3 here is CASSAGGPYYEQYF. CDR3 coding DNA: TGCGCCAGCAGTGCCGGAGGGCCCTACTACGAGCAGTACTTC.

A single count supports this clone. J is TRBJ1-1 and V is TRBV25-1; TRBD1 matches 7 bases. The CDR3 runs 17 residues. Losses at the gene ends were 1 base for V and 3 bases for J; bases not matched to a gene: 11. Germline values: CDR1 MGHDK, CDR2 SYGVNS. Here the CDR3 reads CASSEWNRGIRDTEAFF. The CDR3 coding sequence is TGTGCCAGCAGTGAATGGAACAGGGGAATAAGGGACACTGAAGCTTTCTTT.